These T cell receptor beta chains were read from a single sample in a study of cytomegalovirus exposure and HLA in healthy donors. TCRdb keeps only in-frame clones here, not all; method: immunoSEQ multiplex PCR. The table records 100,000 to 120,000 clones, around 83% of them present only once. The sample was PBMCs. The receptors come from an older woman in good health and CMV-seropositive. The CDR3 runs from the conserved cysteine through the conserved F or W. A D gene is named only where the DNA matches it firmly. Rows give clone size only sometimes, using once, few, many, or a class for an expanded clone.

>TRBJ2-2|.|TRBV30|.
CAWSSYNTGELFF
TGTGCCTGGAGTTCGTATAACACCGGGGAGCTGTTTTTT
>TRBJ2-7|.|TRBV5-1|TRBD1
CASSPDRGLIEQYF
TGCGCCAGCAGCCCGGACAGGGGCTTAATCGAGCAGTACTTC
>TRBJ2-2|.|TRBV28|TRBD2
CASRYQGTSGRGRGELFF
TGTGCCAGCAGATACCAAGGGACTAGCGGGAGGGGGCGCGGGGAGCTGTTTTTT
>TRBJ2-3|.|TRBV5-4|TRBD1
CASSTTGSTDTQYF
TGTGCCAGCAGCACGACAGGGAGCACAGATACGCAGTATTTT
>TRBJ2-3|.|TRBV7-9|TRBD2
CASSTGGSTDTQYF
TGTGCCAGCTCGACGGGGGGGAGCACAGATACGCAGTATTTT
>TRBJ1-4|.|TRBV7-9|TRBD1
CSSSRQGGNEKLFF
TGTTCCAGCAGCCGACAGGGTGGTAATGAAAAACTGTTTTTT
>TRBJ2-3|once|TRBV9|TRBD1
CASSPRTGGLDTQYF
TGTGCCAGCAGCCCTCGGACAGGGGGTTTGGATACGCAGTATTTT
>TRBJ1-3|.|TRBV2|.
CASSQFSQGGNTIYF
TGTGCCAGCAGTCAATTCTCACAGGGTGGAAACACCATATATTTT
>TRBJ1-1|few|TRBV7-9|.
CASSYTFTVTEAFF
TGTGCCAGCAGCTATACTTTCACAGTGACTGAAGCTTTCTTT
>TRBJ1-5|.|TRBV29-1|.
CSALTSDINQPQHF
TGCAGCGCCTTAACGTCGGACATTAATCAGCCCCAGCATTTT
>TRBJ2-2|.|TRBV18|.
CASSPPTGNTGELFF
TGTGCCAGCTCACCACCGACAGGCAACACCGGGGAGCTGTTTTTT